The rows below give T cell receptor beta chains drawn from one sample of a study of human T cells and chemical hapten exposure. Each CDR3 protein is one row after TCRdb ran MiXCR on the RACE reads. The sample lists about 380,000 distinct CDR3 sequences, roughly 5% occurring once. The material sequenced was whole blood, taken in connection with sensitization to the hapten diphenylcyclopropenone (DPC). Every receptor here comes from a woman aged 50 to 60 with alopecia areata. Some clones in this sample may be carry-over from other donors' samples. CDR3s include the opening cysteine and the closing phenylalanine or tryptophan. D genes are given only for firm matches. Clone size appears in some rows only: once, few, many, or a class for an expanded clone.

V gene	clone size	D gene	J gene	CDR3 protein	CDR3 DNA
TRBV20-1	.	.	TRBJ1-5	CSGSGLAGVNTQHF	TGCAGTGGAAGCGGACTAGCGGGAGTAAATACGCAGCATTTT
TRBV24-1	.	TRBD1	TRBJ2-3	CATSDRTGGRTDTQYF	TGTGCCACCAGTGACCGGACAGGGGGACGGACAGATACGCAGTATTTT
TRBV7-8	.	.	TRBJ2-5	CASSLGGAPETQYF	TGTGCCAGCAGCTTAGGGGGGGCACCGGAGACCCAGTACTTC
TRBV12-3/TRBV12-4	.	.	TRBJ2-1	CASSISGLTLEEQFF	TGTGCCAGCAGTATAAGTGGACTCACCCTCGAGGAGCAGTTCTTC
TRBV6-1	many	TRBD1	TRBJ2-7	CASSDARGTDEQYF	TGTGCCAGCAGTGATGCGAGGGGGACAGACGAGCAGTACTTC
TRBV7-6	many	.	TRBJ2-3	CASSPAAATDTQYF	TGTGCCAGCAGCCCAGCGGCGGCCACAGATACGCAGTATTTT
TRBV5-1	few	.	TRBJ2-3	CASSLGSSVSDTQYF	TGCGCCAGCAGCTTGGGTTCTAGCGTTTCAGATACGCAGTATTTT
TRBV29-1	few	.	TRBJ2-2	CSVERGFGTGELFF	TGCAGCGTTGAAAGAGGGTTCGGCACCGGGGAGCTGTTTTTT
TRBV5-5	few	.	TRBJ2-4	CASSEDAFIAKNIQYF	TGTGCCAGCAGCGAGGATGCATTCATAGCCAAAAACATTCAGTACTTC
TRBV7-2	many	TRBD1	TRBJ2-4	CASSRQGDKNIQYF	TGTGCCAGCAGCCGACAGGGCGACAAAAACATTCAGTACTTC
TRBV6-1	many	.	TRBJ2-7	CASSEARQGRQYF	TGTGCCAGCAGTGAAGCGCGGCAGGGCAGGCAGTACTTC
TRBV27	.	TRBD1	TRBJ1-2	CASSLTGPTGYTF	TGTGCCAGCAGTTTGACAGGGCCAACTGGCTACACCTTC